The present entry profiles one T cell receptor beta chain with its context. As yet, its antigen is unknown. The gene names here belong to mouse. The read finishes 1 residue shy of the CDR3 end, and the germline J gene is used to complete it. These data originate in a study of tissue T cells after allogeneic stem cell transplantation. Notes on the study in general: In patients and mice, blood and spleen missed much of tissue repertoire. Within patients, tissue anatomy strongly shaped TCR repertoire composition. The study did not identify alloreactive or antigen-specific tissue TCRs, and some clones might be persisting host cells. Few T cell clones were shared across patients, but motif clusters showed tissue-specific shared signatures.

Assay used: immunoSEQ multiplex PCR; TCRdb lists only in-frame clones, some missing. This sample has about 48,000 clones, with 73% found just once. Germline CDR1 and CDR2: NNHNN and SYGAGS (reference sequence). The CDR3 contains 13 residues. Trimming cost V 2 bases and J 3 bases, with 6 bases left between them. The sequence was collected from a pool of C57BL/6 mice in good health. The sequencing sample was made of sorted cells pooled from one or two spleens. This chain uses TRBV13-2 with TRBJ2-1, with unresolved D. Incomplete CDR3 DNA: TGTGCCAGCGGTGAAGGCAGCTATGCTGAGCAGTTC. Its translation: CASGEGSYAEQF. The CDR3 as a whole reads CASGEGSYAEQFF.